This T cell receptor (beta chain) derives from a study of cytomegalovirus exposure and HLA in healthy donors. Germline CDR1 and CDR2: LNHDA and SQIVND (reference sequence). Trimming left V 6 bases short and J 4 bases short, with 19 bases between. The CDR3 spans 16 residues. 60 Vbeta and 13 Jbeta primers were used in PCR. Sequenced by immunoSEQ multiplex PCR; TCRdb stores in-frame clones only, minus some. The repertoire holds 150,000 to 200,000 clones, with roughly 85% as singletons. The chain employs TRBV19 and TRBJ1-3; D remains ambiguous. Material: PBMCs. This TCR was recovered from a woman aged 25 to 39 in good health and CMV-seropositive. CDR3 region: CASSLRPGTGGNTIYF. For the CDR3, the DNA is TGTGCCAGTAGCCTGAGGCCCGGAACGGGAGGAAACACCATATATTTT.